This T cell receptor (beta chain) is drawn from a study of cytomegalovirus exposure and HLA in healthy donors. Primers: 60 Vbeta forward and 13 Jbeta reverse. As originally analysed: Later reanalysis found about 80 million unique TCR beta chains, about 10 million of them shared. Clones were sequenced by immunoSEQ multiplex PCR, and TCRdb holds only the in-frame ones, with some missing. V, J and clone size reflect that table, while D and trimming were determined from the DNA. The data hold approximately 90,000 clones, with over 70% observed a single time. V shed 5 bases, J shed 3 bases, and the junction held 3 bases outside the gene matches. Germline V gene lookup returns CDR1 SGHVS and CDR2 FNYEAQ. The CDR3 covers 13 residues.

This TCR came from a boy between 5 and 17 years old in good health and CMV-seronegative. The chain is built from TRBV7-6 and TRBJ1-1; 7 nucleotides line up with TRBD1. Sequencing input: PBMCs. In DNA form, the CDR3 reads TGTGCCAGCAGCGCGGGACAGTACACTGAAGCTTTCTTT. As protein: CASSAGQYTEAFF.